What follows are 11 T cell receptor beta chains derived from one specimen sequenced in a study of T cells after yellow fever vaccination. TCRdb fed the 5' RACE reads into MiXCR, producing one record per CDR3 protein. Found here are about 360,000 distinct CDR3 sequences, 6.2% of them singletons; the top ten hold roughly 15%. Source: PBMCs, taken 5 days after the yellow fever booster vaccination. The origin of the receptors is a man younger than 40 who received the YFV17D yellow fever vaccine.

This clonotype was seen ten or more times. J is TRBJ1-5 and V is TRBV7-2, with a weak D call TRBD1 (5 bases). Germline CDR1 reads SGHTA; CDR2 reads FQGNSA. CDR3 size: 15 residues. Trimming left V 5 bases short and J 2 bases short, with 13 bases between. The CDR3 DNA follows: TGTGCCAGCAGCCCGACAGCTATCGGCAATCAGCCCCAGCATTTT. Amino acid sequence: CASSPTAIGNQPQHF. The variable domain in full, completed from reference TRBV7-2 and TRBJ1-5, reads GAGVSQSPSNKVTEKGKDVELRCDPISGHTALYWYRQSLGQGLEFLIYFQGNSAPDKSGLPSDRFSAERTGGSVSTLTIQRTQQEDSAVYLCASSPTAIGNQPQHFGDGTRLSIL.

With respect to this clonotype: Being one base from a much bigger clone, this may be a read error. This chain links TRBV6-5 with TRBJ2-7; D is unclear. The ends were cut back, 4 bases at V and 5 bases at J, with 9 bases in the middle. The germline V gene encodes CDR1 MNHEY and CDR2 SVGAGI. This CDR3 spans 12 amino acids. CDR3 DNA sequence: TGTGCCAGCAGTTCCAGGTGTAACGAGCAGTACTTC. It yields the protein CASSSRCNEQYF.

This clonotype was seen many times. The chain joins TRBV18 to TRBJ2-1; 7 bases match TRBD1. Germline V gene sequence: CDR1 KGHSH, CDR2 LQKENI. This CDR3 has 14 residues. V dropped 4 bases and J dropped 4; count of bases not matched to a gene: 4. The CDR3 DNA follows: TGTGCCAGCTCACACGACAGGGTTTACAATGAGCAGTTCTTC. It is translated as CASSHDRVYNEQFF.

This clonotype has only a few counts. J is TRBJ2-1 and V is TRBV29-1; the D call may be TRBD1 or TRBD2 (5 bases each). This CDR3 is 14 amino acids long. Germline CDR1 SQVTM, CDR2 ANQGSEA. The germline V and J ends were trimmed by 6 bases and 1 base, with 13 bases remaining between them. DNA of the CDR3: TGCAGCGTGGTCCGGGACCGTTCCTACAATGAGCAGTTCTTC. Residues: CSVVRDRSYNEQFF.

This chain joins TRBV19 and TRBJ1-5; D perhaps matches TRBD1 (6 bases). V was cut by 6 bases and J by 6 bases, with 15 bases left in between. Germline V gene sequence: CDR1 LNHDA, CDR2 SQIVND (reference sequence). The CDR3 spans 14 residues. The chain's CDR3 is CASSLGGHGQPQHF. CDR3 bases: TGTGCCAGTAGCTTGGGGGGGCATGGTCAGCCCCAGCATTTT.

This clonotype was counted a few times. The rearrangement links TRBV7-2 to TRBJ2-7; perhaps TRBD1 as D (5 bases). Trimming took off 5 bases at V and 3 bases at J, with 14 bases between the two ends. CDR1 is SGHTA and CDR2 is FQGNSA in the germline V gene. The CDR3 runs to 14 residues. DNA of the CDR3: TGTGCCAGCAGCATCCAGCAGGGATACTACGAGCAGTACTTC. Amino acids: CASSIQQGYYEQYF.

A few counts support this clonotype. The chain carries TRBV7-2 and TRBJ2-3; 11 bases are shared with TRBD2. J gave up 4 bases and V 5 bases, and 11 bases lay outside the gene matches. CDR3 length: 17 residues. Germline V gene sequence: CDR1 SGHTA, CDR2 FQGNSA. CDR3 nucleotide sequence: TGTGCCAGCAGCATTGATAGCGGGAGGGGGGGATCAGATACGCAGTATTTT. This encodes CASSIDSGRGGSDTQYF. The whole variable domain, remainder taken from reference TRBV7-2 and TRBJ2-3, is GAGVSQSPSNKVTEKGKDVELRCDPISGHTALYWYRQSLGQGLEFLIYFQGNSAPDKSGLPSDRFSAERTGGSVSTLTIQRTQQEDSAVYLCASSIDSGRGGSDTQYFGPGTRLTVL.

A remark on this clonotype: Germline and junction disagree at one end, which may indicate a read error. V gene TRBV7-9 combines with J gene TRBJ1-2; D is possibly TRBD1 (5 bases). This CDR3 has 15 residues. The germline V gene encodes CDR1 SEHNR and CDR2 FQNEAQ (reference sequence). In nucleotides, the CDR3 is TGTACCAGCACCTTTCCGGGTCCAGGGATGGGGGGCTACACCTTC. Protein: CTSTFPGPGMGGYTF.

The chain couples TRBV15 to TRBJ1-1, with 7 bases matching TRBD1. CDR3 length: 17 residues. The ends lost 1 base at V and 3 bases at J; junction bases unmatched: 11. The germline V gene encodes CDR1 LNHNV and CDR2 YYDKDF (reference sequence). The CDR3 DNA reads as TGTGCCACCAGCAGAGGAGCGCACCACCAGGGGGACACTGAAGCTTTCTTT. Encoded protein: CATSRGAHHQGDTEAFF.

The sample holds many counts of this clonotype. The V and J genes are TRBV5-6 and TRBJ2-2, with D perhaps TRBD2 (5 bases). The CDR3 has 16 amino acids. Germline V CDR1 and CDR2: SGHDT, YYEEEE. Trimming left V 5 bases short and J 5 bases short, with 19 bases between. CDR3 loop: CASRSLVGVRTGELFF. CDR3 nucleotides: TGTGCCAGCAGGTCGTTAGTGGGAGTGCGTACCGGGGAGCTGTTTTTT.

The CDR3 region is CAWSDQVVPYNEQFF. The CDR3 DNA reads as TGTGCCTGGAGCGATCAAGTGGTGCCCTACAATGAGCAGTTCTTC. This chain joins TRBV30 and TRBJ2-1, with D hard to call. CDR3 length: 15 amino acids. Germline V CDR1 and CDR2: GTSNPN, SVGIG (reference sequence). V was cut by 3 bases and J by 2 bases, with 14 bases left in between.